These 13 T cell receptor beta chains originate from one sample sequenced in a study of response to subunit inactivated influenza vaccine. TCRdb re-called the RT-PCR reads with MiXCR, one entry per CDR3 protein. The sample carries around 760,000 distinct CDR3 sequences, approximately 15% recorded once. The sequences come from PBMCs from blood, collected around 14 days before vaccination. The source is a man aged 50-60 years who received an inactivated influenza vaccine.

This clonotype was picked up a small number of times. This chain joins TRBV9 and TRBJ2-3; 10 nucleotides match TRBD2. Trimming removed 6 bases from V and 3 bases from J; junction bases left unmatched: 13. Germline V gives CDR1 SGDLS, CDR2 YYNGEE. This CDR3 contains 17 residues. CDR3 sequence (DNA): TGTGCCAGCACTTCCTCAGGGCTAGCGGGAGTAACAGATACGCAGTATTTT. It is translated as CASTSSGLAGVTDTQYF.

CDR3: CASSFPGQYTGELFF. The CDR3 bases are TGTGCCAGCAGCTTCCCGGGACAGTACACCGGGGAGCTGTTTTTT. The genes are TRBV7-9 and TRBJ2-2; TRBD1 agrees at 7 bases. The germline V gene has CDR1 SEHNR and CDR2 FQNEAQ (reference sequence). Germline trimming cut 3 bases from V and 3 bases from J; bases unmatched to any gene: 4. The CDR3 sequence is 15 residues long.

This chain connects TRBV27 to TRBJ2-3, with 7 bases matching TRBD2. CDR1 MNHEY and CDR2 SMNVEV come from the germline V gene (reference sequence). The V gene end was trimmed by 2 bases and the J gene end by 6 bases; junction bases not matched to a gene: 8. The CDR3 extends over 15 amino acids. The CDR3 nucleotides read TGTGCCAGCAGTTTACTTGGACTAGGAGGCGATACGCAGTATTTT. Protein sequence: CASSLLGLGGDTQYF.

This clonotype turned up a few times. The chain recombines TRBV6-1 with TRBJ2-1; 13 positions match TRBD2. Germline V lookup: CDR1 MNHNS, CDR2 SASEGT. Trimming removed 6 bases from V and 6 bases from J; junction bases left unmatched: 2. The CDR3 is 14 amino acids. This CDR3 reads CASRRLAGGNEQFF. CDR3 DNA sequence: TGTGCCAGCAGAAGACTAGCGGGAGGCAATGAGCAGTTCTTC.

Only a few counts were recorded for this clonotype. The chain employs TRBV14 and TRBJ2-3, with 7 positions matching TRBD2. The trim removed 4 bases at V and 2 bases at J, leaving 12 bases unmatched. The CDR3 extends over 17 amino acids. Germline V gives CDR1 SGHDN, CDR2 FVKESK. CDR3 sequence: CASSPYYAGESTDTQYF. CDR3 nucleotides: TGTGCCAGCAGCCCCTACTACGCGGGGGAGTCCACAGATACGCAGTATTTT.

In this sample, this clonotype turned up many times. CDR3 sequence: CASAKTGGLNQPQHF. The CDR3 DNA reads as TGTGCCAGCGCAAAGACAGGGGGCCTCAATCAGCCCCAGCATTTT. The V gene is TRBV6-2 or TRBV6-3, the J gene TRBJ1-5; 10 positions match TRBD1. CDR3 length: 15 amino acids. V was pared by 8 bases and J by 3 bases, with 7 bases of the junction left unmatched. Germline lookup yields CDR1 MNHEY and CDR2 SVGEGT.

The genes are TRBV7-8 and TRBJ2-5; the D gene could be TRBD1 or TRBD2 (5 bases each). The V end lost 0 bases, the J end lost 4 bases, and 12 bases lay between the germline ends. CDR1 and CDR2 from the germline V gene are SGHVS and FQNEAQ. This CDR3 comprises 15 residues. The CDR3 DNA reads as TGTGCCAGCAGCTTAGCTCTGGGGGACCCAGAGACCCAGTACTTC. It yields the protein CASSLALGDPETQYF.

There are a few counts of this clonotype. The V call is TRBV7-2, the J call TRBJ1-5; 8 bases map to TRBD1. CDR1 is SGHTA and CDR2 is FQGNSA in the germline V gene. The CDR3 has 15 residues. The trim removed 4 bases at V and 4 bases at J, leaving 6 bases unmatched. CDR3 bases: TGTGCCAGCAGCTATAGGACAGGGCCTAATCAGCCCCAGCATTTT. Amino acids: CASSYRTGPNQPQHF.

The chain links TRBV6-2 or TRBV6-3 to TRBJ2-1; 12 nucleotides agree with TRBD2. Germline CDR1 reads MNHEY; CDR2 reads SVGEGT. The CDR3 has 13 residues. After removal of 6 bases from V and 8 bases from J, the junction contained 2 bases not matched to a gene. The CDR3 DNA sequence: TGTGCCAGCAGGACTAGCGGGAGCGATGAGCAGTTCTTC. Translated: CASRTSGSDEQFF.

The DNA of the CDR3 is TGTGCCAGCAGCCAAGGCGGGACTAGACCCTACAATGAGCAGTTCTTC. This encodes CASSQGGTRPYNEQFF. This chain joins TRBV4-2 and TRBJ2-1; 8 positions match TRBD2. The CDR3 length is 16 residues. The junction had 4 bases not matched to a gene; V was cut back by 1 base and J by 2 bases. Looked up from germline, CDR1 is LGHNA and CDR2 is YNFKEQ.

CDR3 bases: TGTGCCAGCAGCTGGGGAGAGCCCTCCTACGAGCAGTACTTC. Its translation is CASSWGEPSYEQYF. The V call is TRBV7-2, the J call TRBJ2-7; D perhaps matches TRBD2 (5 bases). The CDR3 is made up of 14 amino acids. CDR1 SGHTA and CDR2 FQGNSA come from the germline V gene. Trimming left V 4 bases short and J 0 bases short, with 10 bases between.

The chain links TRBV30 to TRBJ2-1; maybe TRBD2 (5 bases). Trimming took 5 bases from V and 4 from J, leaving 15 bases between them. This CDR3 region has 14 residues. Germline values: CDR1 GTSNPN, CDR2 SVGIG (reference sequence). In DNA, the CDR3 is TGTGCCTGGCGGACTTGGCCTACTTACAATGAGCAGTTCTTC. This translates into CAWRTWPTYNEQFF.

Written as DNA, the CDR3 is TGTGCCATCAGTGAGCTATGGACTAGCGGGAGTGAAAAAAACATTCAGTACTTC. Translating gives CAISELWTSGSEKNIQYF. The J gene is TRBJ2-4, the V gene TRBV10-3; 13 bases align to TRBD2. V shed 2 bases and J 4 bases; nucleotides not matched to a gene: 8. This CDR3 spans 18 amino acids. CDR1 is ENHRY and CDR2 is SYGVKD in the germline V gene.